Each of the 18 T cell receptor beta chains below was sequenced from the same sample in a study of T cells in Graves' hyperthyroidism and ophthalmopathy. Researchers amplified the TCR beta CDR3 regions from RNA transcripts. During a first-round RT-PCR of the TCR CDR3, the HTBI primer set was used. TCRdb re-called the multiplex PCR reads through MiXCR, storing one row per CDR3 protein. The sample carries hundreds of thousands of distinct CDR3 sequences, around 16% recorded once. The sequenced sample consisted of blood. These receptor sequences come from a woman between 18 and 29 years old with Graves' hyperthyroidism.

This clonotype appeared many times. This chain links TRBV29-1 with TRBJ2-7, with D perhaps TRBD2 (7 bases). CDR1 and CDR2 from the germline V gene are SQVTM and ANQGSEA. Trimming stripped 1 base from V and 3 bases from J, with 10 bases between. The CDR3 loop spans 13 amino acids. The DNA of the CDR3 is TGCAGCGTTGAAGGGGGGGGCGGCTACGAGCAGTACTTC. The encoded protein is CSVEGGGGYEQYF.

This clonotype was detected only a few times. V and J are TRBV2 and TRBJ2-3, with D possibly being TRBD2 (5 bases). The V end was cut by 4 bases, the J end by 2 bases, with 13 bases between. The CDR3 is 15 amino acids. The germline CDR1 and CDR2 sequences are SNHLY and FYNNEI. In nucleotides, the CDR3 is TGTGCCAGCAGTGGGGGAGCGCGTAACACAGATACGCAGTATTTT. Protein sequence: CASSGGARNTDTQYF.

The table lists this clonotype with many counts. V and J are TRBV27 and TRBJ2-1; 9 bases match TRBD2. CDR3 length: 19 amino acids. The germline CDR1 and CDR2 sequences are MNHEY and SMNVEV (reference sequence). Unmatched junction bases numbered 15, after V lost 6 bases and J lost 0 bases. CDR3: CASSPLGSGGQSSYNEQFF. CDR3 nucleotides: TGTGCCAGCAGCCCGTTGGGTAGCGGGGGCCAGAGCTCCTACAATGAGCAGTTCTTC.

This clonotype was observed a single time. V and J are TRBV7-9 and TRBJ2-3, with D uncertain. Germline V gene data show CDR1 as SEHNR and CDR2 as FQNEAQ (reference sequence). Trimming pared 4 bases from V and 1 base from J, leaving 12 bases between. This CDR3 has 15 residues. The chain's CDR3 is CASSSGICGTDTQYF. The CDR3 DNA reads TGTGCCAGCAGCTCTGGGATCTGCGGCACAGATACGCAGTATTTT. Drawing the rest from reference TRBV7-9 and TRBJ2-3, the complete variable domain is DTGVSQNPRHKITKRGQNVTFRCDPISEHNRLYWYRQTLGQGPEFLTYFQNEAQLEKSRLLSDRFSAERPKGSFSTLEIQRTEQGDSAMYLCASSSGICGTDTQYFGPGTRLTVL.

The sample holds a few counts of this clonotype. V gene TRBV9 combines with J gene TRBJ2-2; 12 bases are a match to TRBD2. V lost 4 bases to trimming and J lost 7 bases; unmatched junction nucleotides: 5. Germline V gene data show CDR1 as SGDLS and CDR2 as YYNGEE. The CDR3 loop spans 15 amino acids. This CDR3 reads CASSPSGGAIGELFF. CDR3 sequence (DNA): TGTGCCAGCAGCCCTAGCGGGGGGGCCATCGGGGAGCTGTTTTTT.

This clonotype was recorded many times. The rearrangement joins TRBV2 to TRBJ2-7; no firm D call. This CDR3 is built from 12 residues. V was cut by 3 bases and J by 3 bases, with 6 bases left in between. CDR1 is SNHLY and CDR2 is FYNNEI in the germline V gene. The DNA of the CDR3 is TGTGCCAGCAGTGATTACATCTACGAGCAGTACTTC. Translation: CASSDYIYEQYF.

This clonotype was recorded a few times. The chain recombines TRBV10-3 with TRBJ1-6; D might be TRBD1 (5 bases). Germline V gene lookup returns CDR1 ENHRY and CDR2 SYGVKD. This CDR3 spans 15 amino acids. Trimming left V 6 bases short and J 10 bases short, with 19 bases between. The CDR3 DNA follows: TGTGCCATCAGAGGAGGGCAGAGCGGGGCGTCACCCCTCCACTTT. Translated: CAIRGGQSGASPLHF.

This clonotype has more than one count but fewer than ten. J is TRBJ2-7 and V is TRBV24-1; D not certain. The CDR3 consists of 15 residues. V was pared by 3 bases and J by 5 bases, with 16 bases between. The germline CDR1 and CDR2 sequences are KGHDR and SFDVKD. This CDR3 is CATSDATGPGHEQYF. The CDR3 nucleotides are TGTGCCACCAGTGATGCGACGGGCCCCGGCCACGAGCAGTACTTC.

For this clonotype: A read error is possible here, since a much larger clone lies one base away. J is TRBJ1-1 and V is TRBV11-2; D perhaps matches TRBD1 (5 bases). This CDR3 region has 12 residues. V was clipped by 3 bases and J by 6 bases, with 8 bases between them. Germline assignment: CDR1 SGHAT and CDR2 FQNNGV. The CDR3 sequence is CASSFDSPEAFF. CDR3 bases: TGTGCCAGCAGCTTCGACAGCCCTGAAGCTTTCTTT.

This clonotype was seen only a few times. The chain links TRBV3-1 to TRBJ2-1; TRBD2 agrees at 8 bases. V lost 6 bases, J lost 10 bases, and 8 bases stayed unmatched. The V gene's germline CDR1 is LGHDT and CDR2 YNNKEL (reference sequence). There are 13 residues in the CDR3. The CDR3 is CASRASGPPEQFF. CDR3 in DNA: TGTGCCAGCAGAGCTAGCGGGCCACCCGAGCAGTTCTTC.

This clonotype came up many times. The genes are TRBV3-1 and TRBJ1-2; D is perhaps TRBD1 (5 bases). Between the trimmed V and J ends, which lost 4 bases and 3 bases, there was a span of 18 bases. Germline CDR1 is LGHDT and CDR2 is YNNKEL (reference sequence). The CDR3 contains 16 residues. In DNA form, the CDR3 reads TGTGCCAGCAGCCCTAGACGGGAGGGGCATTACTATGGCTACACCTTC. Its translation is CASSPRREGHYYGYTF.

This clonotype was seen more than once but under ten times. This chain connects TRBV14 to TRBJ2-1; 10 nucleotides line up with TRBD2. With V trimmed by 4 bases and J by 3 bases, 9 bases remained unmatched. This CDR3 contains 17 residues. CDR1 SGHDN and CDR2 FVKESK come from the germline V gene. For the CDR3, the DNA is TGTGCCAGCAGCCCGCGGGGGCTAGCGGGGGACTACAATGAGCAGTTCTTC. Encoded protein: CASSPRGLAGDYNEQFF.

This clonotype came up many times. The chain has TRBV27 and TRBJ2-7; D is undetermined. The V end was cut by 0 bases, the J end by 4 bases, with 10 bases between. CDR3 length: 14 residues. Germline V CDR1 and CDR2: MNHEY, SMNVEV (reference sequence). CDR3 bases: TGTGCCAGCAGTTTATCGGGTCCGGGTTACGAGCAGTACTTC. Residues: CASSLSGPGYEQYF.

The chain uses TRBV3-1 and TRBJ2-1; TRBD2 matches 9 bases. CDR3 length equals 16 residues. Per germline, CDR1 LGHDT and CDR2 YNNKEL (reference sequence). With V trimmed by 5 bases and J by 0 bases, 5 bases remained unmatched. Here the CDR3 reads CASSAISGSSYNEQFF. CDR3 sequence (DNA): TGTGCCAGCAGCGCCATTAGCGGGAGCTCCTACAATGAGCAGTTCTTC.

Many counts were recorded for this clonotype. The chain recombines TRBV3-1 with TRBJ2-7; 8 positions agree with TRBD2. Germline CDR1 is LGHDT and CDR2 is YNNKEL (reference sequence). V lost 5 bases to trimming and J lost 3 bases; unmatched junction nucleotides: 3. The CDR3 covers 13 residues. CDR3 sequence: CASSSGSRYEQYF. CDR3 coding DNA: TGTGCCAGCAGCAGCGGGAGCCGCTACGAGCAGTACTTC.

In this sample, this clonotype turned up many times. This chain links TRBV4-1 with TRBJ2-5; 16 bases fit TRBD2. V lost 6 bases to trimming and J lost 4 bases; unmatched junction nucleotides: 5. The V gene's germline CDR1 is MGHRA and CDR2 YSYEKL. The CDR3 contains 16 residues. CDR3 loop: CASRGLAGGPGETQYF. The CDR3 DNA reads TGCGCCAGCAGGGGACTAGCGGGAGGGCCTGGAGAGACCCAGTACTTC.

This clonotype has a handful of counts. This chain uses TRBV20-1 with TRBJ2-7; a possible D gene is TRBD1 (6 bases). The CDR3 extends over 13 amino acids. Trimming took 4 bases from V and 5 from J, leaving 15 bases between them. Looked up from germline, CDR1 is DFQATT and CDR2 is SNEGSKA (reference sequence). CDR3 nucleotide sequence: TGCAGTGCTATGGGGACAATATTCGACGAGCAGTACTTC. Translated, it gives CSAMGTIFDEQYF.

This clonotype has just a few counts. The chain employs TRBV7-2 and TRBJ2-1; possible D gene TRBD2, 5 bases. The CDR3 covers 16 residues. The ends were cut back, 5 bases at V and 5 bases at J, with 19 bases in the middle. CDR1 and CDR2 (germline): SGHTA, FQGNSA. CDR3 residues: CASSLGSGYRNNEQFF. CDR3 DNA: TGTGCCAGCAGCCTAGGATCGGGATACAGAAACAATGAGCAGTTCTTC.